This is a list of T cell receptor beta chains from one sample in a study of cytomegalovirus exposure and HLA in healthy donors. Method: immunoSEQ multiplex PCR; TCRdb's copy keeps in-frame clones and lacks some. The sample shows 100,000 to 150,000 clones, more than 80% of them seen only once. The sequenced sample consisted of PBMCs. All receptors derive from a woman aged 40 to 50 in good health and CMV-seropositive. CDR3s include the opening cysteine and the closing phenylalanine or tryptophan. A D gene is named only where the DNA matches it firmly. Expanded clones get a size class; other rows say once, few or many, or leave the size out.

V	size	J	D	CDR3	DNA
TRBV6-1	NA	TRBJ2-5	TRBD1	CASSEGGQGRKGTQYF	TGTGCCAGCAGTGAAGGTGGACAGGGGAGGAAGGGGACCCAGTACTTC
TRBV5-1	NA	TRBJ1-3	TRBD1	CASSLDSQGAAGNTIYF	TGCGCCAGCAGCTTGGACTCACAGGGGGCGGCTGGAAACACCATATATTTT
TRBV7-9	NA	TRBJ2-1	TRBD2	CASSLEAGAGNEQFF	TGTGCCAGCAGCTTAGAAGCGGGAGCAGGCAATGAGCAGTTCTTC
TRBV28	NA	TRBJ1-2	TRBD1	CASSQPGQGLSGYTF	TGTGCCAGCAGTCAGCCGGGACAGGGCTTATCTGGCTACACCTTC
TRBV28	NA	TRBJ2-7	TRBD1	CASSWRAGRGPGEQYF	TGTGCCAGCAGTTGGAGGGCAGGCAGGGGGCCGGGCGAGCAGTACTTC
TRBV19	NA	TRBJ1-1	TRBD1	CASSPGTGIEAFF	TGTGCCAGTAGTCCCGGGACAGGGATTGAAGCTTTCTTT
TRBV5-1	NA	TRBJ2-7	TRBD1	CASSWGQGAMGSYEQYF	TGCGCCAGCAGCTGGGGCCAGGGGGCGATGGGGTCCTACGAGCAGTACTTC
TRBV6-1	NA	TRBJ2-1	TRBD1	CASSSGTVPLSEQFF	TGTGCCAGCAGTTCCGGGACAGTACCCTTAAGTGAGCAGTTCTTC
TRBV5-4	NA	TRBJ2-1	TRBD2	CASSHTSGRHNEQFF	TGTGCCAGCAGCCATACTAGCGGGAGGCACAATGAGCAGTTCTTC
TRBV30	once	TRBJ1-5	TRBD1	CAYGQGNRQPQHF	TGTGCCTATGGACAGGGGAATCGGCAGCCCCAGCATTTT
TRBV5-6	NA	TRBJ1-4	TRBD1	CASTQGGTNEKLFF	TGTGCCAGCACACAGGGGGGGACTAATGAAAAACTGTTTTTT
TRBV19	NA	TRBJ1-2	NA	CASSFTGYGYTF	TGTGCCAGTAGTTTTACAGGCTATGGCTACACCTTC
TRBV27	NA	TRBJ2-5	NA	CASSWRGWETQYF	TGTGCCAGCAGTTGGCGAGGGTGGGAGACCCAGTACTTC
TRBV5-1	NA	TRBJ1-1	NA	CASSRTELNTEAFF	TGCGCCAGCAGCAGGACAGAGTTGAACACTGAAGCTTTCTTT
TRBV2	NA	TRBJ2-2	TRBD1	CASSRDRVGTGELFF	TGTGCCAGCAGTCGGGACAGGGTCGGAACCGGGGAGCTGTTTTTT
TRBV9	NA	TRBJ2-2	TRBD2	CASSGHDPRLAGGYTGELFF	TGTGCCAGCAGCGGCCACGATCCTCGACTAGCGGGGGGTTACACCGGGGAGCTGTTTTTT
TRBV30	NA	TRBJ1-5	NA	CAWSGPGLSPYSNQPQHF	TGTGCCTGGAGCGGTCCGGGACTCAGCCCCTATAGCAATCAGCCCCAGCATTTT
TRBV10-3	once	TRBJ2-5	NA	CAISEGGVEQETQYF	TGTGCCATCAGTGAGGGAGGGGTAGAGCAAGAGACCCAGTACTTC
TRBV5-1	NA	TRBJ2-7	NA	CASSLGTYEQYF	TGCGCCAGCAGCCTCGGGACCTACGAGCAGTACTTC
TRBV6-4	NA	TRBJ2-3	TRBD1	CASSVGTDTDTQYF	TGTGCCAGCAGTGTTGGGACAGACACAGATACGCAGTATTTT
TRBV4-1	NA	TRBJ1-2	TRBD1	CASSRGPGYTF	TGCGCCAGCAGTAGGGGGCCCGGCTACACCTTC
TRBV4-3	NA	TRBJ2-7	TRBD2	CASSPGLAGGSSYEQYF	TGCGCCAGCAGCCCTGGCCTAGCGGGAGGGAGCTCCTACGAGCAGTACTTC
TRBV11-3	few	TRBJ2-3	TRBD1	CASSLGGTGEMGVRYF	TGTGCCAGCAGCTTAGGCGGGACAGGGGAAATGGGGGTACGGTATTTT
TRBV5-1	NA	TRBJ1-2	NA	CASSSQVSNGYTF	TGCGCCAGCAGCTCTCAGGTATCTAATGGCTACACCTTC
TRBV7-9	NA	TRBJ2-3	TRBD1	CASSLGTGATDTQYF	TGTGCCAGCAGCTTAGGGACAGGGGCCACAGATACGCAGTATTTT